The 3 T cell receptor beta chains below were found in one sample sequenced in a study of Ad26.COV2.S vaccination and SARS-CoV-2 variants (dated by TCRdb to about 2021). This specimen's time point label, interpreted: individuals recovered from natural SARS-CoV-2 infection. Libraries were made using the immunoSEQ multiplex PCR assay. TCRdb mirrors the immuneACCESS table, restricted to in-frame sequences. Some clones are absent from its copies; in checked studies, under half trace to an unresolved V gene, and the reason for the others is unknown. The sample has some 180,000 clones on record, around nine tenths of them singletons. The ten most abundant clones make up about 5.9% of the sample. Sequenced here: peripheral blood, sampled after recovery from COVID-19. The receptor set was obtained from a human donor who had recovered from COVID-19.

The rearrangement links TRBV7-3 to TRBJ1-1, with TRBD1 identical over 9 bases. This CDR3 has 16 residues. Germline V gene lookup returns CDR1 SGHTA and CDR2 FQGTGA. J lost 1 base, V lost 0 bases, and 3 bases had no gene match. The CDR3 here is CASSLTRGQGNTEAFF. DNA for the CDR3: TGTGCCAGCAGCTTAACCAGGGGACAGGGGAACACTGAAGCTTTCTTT. Full variable domain (missing parts from reference TRBV7-3 and TRBJ1-1): GAGVSQTPSNKVTEKGKYVELRCDPISGHTALYWYRQSLGQGPEFLIYFQGTGAADDSGLPNDRFFAVRPEGSVSTLKIQRTERGDSAVYLCASSLTRGQGNTEAFFGQGTRLTVV.

The V and J genes are TRBV28 and TRBJ2-5; 10 bases line up with TRBD2. Germline CDR1 MDHEN, CDR2 SYDVKM. The CDR3 consists of 17 residues. J gave up 2 bases and V 4 bases, and 10 bases lay outside the gene matches. In nucleotides, the CDR3 is TGTGCCAGCAGTTCCTTTACTAGCGGGGTGCAACAAGAGACCCAGTACTTC. Its protein product is CASSSFTSGVQQETQYF.

This clone was found a few times. The V and J genes are TRBV4-1 and TRBJ2-1; a possible D gene is TRBD2 (7 bases). CDR3 length: 19 residues. CDR1 is MGHRA, CDR2 YSYEKL, per germline. V lost 3 bases and J lost 4, with 25 bases in between. As DNA, the CDR3 is TGCGCCAGCAGCCAGGGGGCCCCTCCGGCGGGGGAGCTTTACAATGAGCAGTTCTTC. It translates to CASSQGAPPAGELYNEQFF.